This T cell receptor beta chain is from a study of control samples from healthy donors and cancer patients. Measured with immunoSEQ multiplex PCR; TCRdb has only the in-frame clones, and not every one. The sample carries approximately 180,000 clones, more than 85% recorded once. V was trimmed by 6 bases and J by 1 base, leaving 10 bases between them. CDR1 and CDR2 (germline): SGHDT, YYEEEE. This CDR3 contains 13 residues. In this sample, this clone turned up a few times. The TCR comes from a woman aged 40 to 50 in good health. The specimen sequenced was blood. This chain links TRBV5-6 with TRBJ1-1, with unresolved D. CDR3 residues: CASTTLTNTEAFF. The CDR3 coding sequence is TGTGCCAGCACCACTCTTACGAACACTGAAGCTTTCTTT. The variable domain in full, completed from reference TRBV5-6 and TRBJ1-1, reads DAGVTQSPTHLIKTRGQQVTLRCSPKSGHDTVSWYQQALGQGPQFIFQYYEEEERQRGNFPDRFSGHQFPNYSSELNVNALLLGDSALYLCASTTLTNTEAFFGQGTRLTVV.